The 12 T cell receptor beta chains in this list originate from one sample, sequenced in a study of blood T cell repertoires in COVID-19. Clones were sequenced by immunoSEQ multiplex PCR, and TCRdb holds only the in-frame ones, with some missing. The sample lists approximately 320,000 clones, over 85% occurring once. Sequenced input: peripheral blood. The receptors were sampled from a woman aged 25 to 45 with COVID-19, enrolled during active disease.

The chain carries TRBV2 and TRBJ2-7; no definite D call. The CDR3 length is 12 residues. Per germline, CDR1 SNHLY and CDR2 FYNNEI. V lost 9 bases and J lost 7, with 16 bases in between. The CDR3 DNA follows: TGTGCCAGTTCCTGGGCTGTATCTGAGCAGTACTTC. It encodes CASSWAVSEQYF.

The CDR3 region has the DNA TGTGCCAGCAGTAGCTTTAGCGGGGAGCTGTTTTTT. It yields the protein CASSSFSGELFF. The chain links TRBV2 to TRBJ2-2; no clear D. The CDR3 length is 12 residues. CDR1 and CDR2 (germline): SNHLY, FYNNEI. Trimming stripped 5 bases from V and 7 bases from J, with 8 bases between.

J is TRBJ1-3 and V is TRBV30; TRBD1 agrees at 11 bases. V lost 2 bases and J lost 3; bases outside the gene matches: 9. The CDR3 covers 17 residues. Germline V gene sequence: CDR1 GTSNPN, CDR2 SVGIG (reference sequence). CDR3 in DNA: TGTGCCTGGAGTCGCGATGGGACAGGGGGTTTTGGAAACACCATATATTTT. Its translation: CAWSRDGTGGFGNTIYF.

The chain uses TRBV11-2 and TRBJ2-1; the match to TRBD2 covers 8 bases. CDR1 and CDR2 (germline): SGHAT, FQNNGV. Trimming cost V 1 base and J 4 bases; bases outside gene matches: 0. The CDR3 is 14 residues long. CDR3 nucleotides: TGTGCCAGCAGCTTAGCGGGGGGGTACAATGAGCAGTTCTTC. As protein: CASSLAGGYNEQFF.

The genes are TRBV11-2 and TRBJ1-6; D is uncertain. The CDR3 has 15 residues. The V end lost 4 bases, the J end lost 6 bases, and 13 bases lay between the germline ends. CDR1 SGHAT and CDR2 FQNNGV come from the germline V gene. The chain's CDR3 is CASSSLAEPNSPLHF. The CDR3 DNA is TGTGCCAGCAGCTCCTTGGCAGAACCTAATTCACCCCTCCACTTT.

A single count supports this clone. CDR3 DNA: TGTGCCAGCAGTTTAGGAGGGGTGGCTCAGCCCCAGCATTTT. Residues: CASSLGGVAQPQHF. The chain is built from TRBV27 and TRBJ1-5; the D gene is possibly TRBD1 (5 bases). Per germline, CDR1 MNHEY and CDR2 SMNVEV (reference sequence). The CDR3 totals 14 residues. V lost 2 bases, J lost 6 bases, and 11 bases lay in between.

The chain recombines TRBV6-5 with TRBJ1-2; D gene ambiguous. Trimming pared 2 bases from V and 3 bases from J, leaving 13 bases between. The V gene's germline CDR1 is MNHEY and CDR2 SVGAGI. This CDR3 has 15 residues. CDR3 bases: TGTGCCAGCAGTTACGACGAGGGCGGACACTATGGCTACACCTTC. Protein sequence: CASSYDEGGHYGYTF.

This chain uses TRBV7-8 with TRBJ2-2, with 10 bases matching TRBD2. CDR1 and CDR2 (germline): SGHVS, FQNEAQ. The CDR3 has 16 residues. V lost 3 bases and J lost 9; bases outside the gene matches: 10. The CDR3 region has the DNA TGTGCCAGCAGCTTTAAGCTAGCGGGGGTGACCCGGGAGCTGTTTTTT. Translated: CASSFKLAGVTRELFF. Full variable domain (remainder filled in from reference TRBV7-8 and TRBJ2-2): GAGVSQSPRYKVAKRGQDVALRCDPISGHVSLFWYQQALGQGPEFLTYFQNEAQLDKSGLPSDRFFAERPEGSVSTLKIQRTQQEDSAVYLCASSFKLAGVTRELFFGEGSRLTVL.

The V gene is TRBV3-1 (or the pseudogene TRBV3-2), the J gene TRBJ1-1, with TRBD1 identical over 8 bases. V was clipped by 8 bases and J by 7 bases; unmatched bases: 3. CDR1 and CDR2 from the germline V gene are LGHDT and YNNKEL (reference sequence). The CDR3 has 11 amino acids. The CDR3 protein is CASVTGGEAFF. Here the CDR3 DNA reads TGTGCCAGCGTAACAGGGGGTGAAGCTTTCTTT.

V and J are TRBV5-4 and TRBJ2-3; maybe TRBD2 (5 bases). CDR1 and CDR2 (germline): SGHNT, YYREEE (reference sequence). The CDR3 has 13 amino acids. Trimming removed 2 bases from V and 5 bases from J, with 9 bases in between. CDR3 amino acids: CASSFSGLDTQYF. DNA of the CDR3: TGTGCCAGCAGCTTCAGCGGCTTAGATACGCAGTATTTT. The full variable domain, in which reference TRBV5-4 and TRBJ2-3 provide the parts outside the CDR3, is ETGVTQSPTHLIKTRGQQVTLRCSSQSGHNTVSWYQQALGQGPQFIFQYYREEENGRGNFPPRFSGLQFPNYSSELNVNALELDDSALYLCASSFSGLDTQYFGPGTRLTVL.

This rearrangement joins TRBV25-1 to TRBJ2-5; TRBD1 matches 7 bases. The CDR3 has 15 residues. J lost 5 bases, V lost 1 base, and 7 bases had no gene match. Germline CDR1 reads MGHDK; CDR2 reads SYGVNS. CDR3 protein: CASSEWSGGGETQYF. DNA of the CDR3: TGTGCCAGCAGTGAATGGTCAGGGGGTGGGGAGACCCAGTACTTC.

The CDR3 nucleotides are TGTGCCAGCAGCTTGGCGGGACAGGGGCCCATGAACACTGAAGCTTTCTTT. The encoded protein is CASSLAGQGPMNTEAFF. The chain couples TRBV5-8 to TRBJ1-1, with 10 bases matching TRBD1. The CDR3 consists of 17 residues. V dropped 0 bases and J dropped 0; count of bases not matched to a gene: 5. CDR1 SGHTS and CDR2 YDEGEE come from the germline V gene.